Each of the 27 T cell receptor beta chains below was sequenced from the same sample in a study of CD8 T cells in ankylosing spondylitis. TCRdb re-analysed the 5' RACE reads in MiXCR, keeping a single row per CDR3 protein. The repertoire has about 160,000 distinct CDR3 sequences, approximately 10% of them found once; the top ten carry less than 15%. The sequenced sample consisted of blood, either unsorted or a sorted T cell fraction (not recorded which). These receptors came from a female donor with ankylosing spondylitis or in good health (not recorded which).

V usage is TRBV27 and J usage is TRBJ1-6, with a possible D match to TRBD1 (5 bases). The CDR3 is made up of 13 amino acids. V was trimmed by 5 bases and J by 9 bases, leaving 11 bases between them. CDR1 and CDR2 (germline): MNHEY, SMNVEV (reference sequence). The CDR3 DNA reads TGTGCCAGCAGTGCGGGGGGTGCTTCACCCCTCCACTTT. Translating it yields CASSAGGASPLHF.

The rearrangement joins TRBV28 to TRBJ2-1; D tentatively fits TRBD1 or TRBD2 (5 bases each). With 3 bases removed from V and 4 bases from J, the gap between germline ends came to 19 bases. This CDR3 contains 17 residues. Germline assignment: CDR1 MDHEN and CDR2 SYDVKM. CDR3 residues: CASSFYTRGLAYNEQFF. The CDR3 nucleotides are TGTGCCAGCAGTTTCTATACTAGGGGTCTGGCATACAATGAGCAGTTCTTC.

This clonotype was recorded at least ten times. In nucleotides, the CDR3 is TGCGCCAGCAGCCAAGATCGGGAGGACAATGAGCAGTTCTTC. Translation: CASSQDREDNEQFF. V usage is TRBV4-3 and J usage is TRBJ2-1; 7 bases are shared with TRBD2. The CDR3 consists of 14 residues. J lost 5 bases, V lost 0 bases, and 1 base had no gene match. The germline V gene has CDR1 LGHNA and CDR2 YSLEER.

This clonotype was detected ten times or more. The chain couples TRBV12-3 or TRBV12-4 to TRBJ2-5; unclear D gene. This CDR3 has 15 residues. V lost 3 bases, J lost 5 bases, and 16 bases lay in between. CDR3 in amino acids: CASSLMTTNRETQYF. CDR3 sequence (DNA): TGTGCCAGCAGTTTGATGACAACTAATCGGGAGACCCAGTACTTC.

The chain employs TRBV5-8 and TRBJ2-1; 12 bases are shared with TRBD2. Trimming at V came to 1 base and at J to 10 bases, leaving 6 bases not matched to a gene. The germline V gene has CDR1 SGHTS and CDR2 YDEGEE. The CDR3 consists of 15 residues. The CDR3 is CASSLRSSGRGEQFF. Here the CDR3 DNA reads TGTGCCAGCAGCTTGAGGTCTAGCGGGAGGGGCGAGCAGTTCTTC.

This clonotype was seen at least ten times. This chain connects TRBV5-1 to TRBJ2-1; D unresolved. Germline loops: CDR1 SGHRS, CDR2 YFSETQ. The CDR3 runs to 12 residues. V was shortened by 0 bases and J by 14 bases, with 12 bases between the two germline ends. CDR3 protein: CASSLDLGIEFF. CDR3 in DNA: TGCGCCAGCAGCTTGGACTTGGGGATTGAGTTCTTC.

This clonotype was observed many times. This chain links TRBV12-3 or TRBV12-4 with TRBJ2-1; TRBD2 aligns across 7 bases. There are 14 residues in the CDR3. Trimming cost V 4 bases and J 7 bases; bases outside gene matches: 7. The CDR3 nucleotides are TGTGCCAGCAGTTCGTCTCGCGGGAGTAATGAGCAGTTCTTC. Translated, it gives CASSSSRGSNEQFF.

This clonotype came up a few times. V gene TRBV24-1 combines with J gene TRBJ2-1; D is unresolved. Trimming removed 5 bases at V and 3 bases at J, with 1 base between. Germline values: CDR1 KGHDR, CDR2 SFDVKD. This CDR3 is 11 amino acids long. CDR3 coding DNA: TGTGCCACCAGTGTCTACAATGAGCAGTTCTTC. Translated, it gives CATSVYNEQFF.

This clonotype has just a few counts. The rearrangement uses TRBV6-5 and TRBJ2-7, with D unresolved. Looked up from germline, CDR1 is MNHEY and CDR2 is SVGAGI. Trimming stripped 6 bases from V and 7 bases from J, with 22 bases between. The CDR3 has 15 residues. This CDR3 reads CASSLRRVTYGEQYF. In DNA form, the CDR3 reads TGTGCCAGCAGCTTACGAAGGGTGACCTACGGAGAGCAGTACTTC.

In this sample, this clonotype turned up a few times. J is TRBJ1-3 and V is TRBV4-3; the D gene is possibly TRBD1 (5 bases). The CDR3 runs 15 residues. The germline V gene encodes CDR1 LGHNA and CDR2 YSLEER. Trimming pared 1 base from V and 4 bases from J, leaving 11 bases between. As DNA, the CDR3 is TGCGCCAGCAGCCAAGCGGAGGCAGGGGGAAACACCATATATTTT. This gives the protein CASSQAEAGGNTIYF.

This chain joins TRBV7-9 and TRBJ2-7, with 7 nucleotides matching TRBD2. The germline V gene has CDR1 SEHNR and CDR2 FQNEAQ (reference sequence). The CDR3 is 12 residues long. J lost 6 bases, V lost 5 bases, and 4 bases had no gene match. The CDR3 nucleotides read TGTGCCAGCAGCCCCCAGCGGGGCGAGCAGTACTTC. Translating it yields CASSPQRGEQYF.

The chain recombines TRBV9 with TRBJ1-2; no definite D call. Germline values: CDR1 SGDLS, CDR2 YYNGEE. V lost 3 bases, J lost 3 bases, and 12 bases lay in between. The CDR3 runs 14 residues. The DNA for the CDR3 is TGTGCCAGCAGCGCCCCGAATAGGGACTATGGCTACACCTTC. Translating gives CASSAPNRDYGYTF.

The chain joins TRBV6-1 to TRBJ2-1; possibly TRBD1 or TRBD2 for D (6 bases each). The CDR3 contains 18 residues. Per the germline V gene, CDR1 is MNHNS and CDR2 is SASEGT. Trimming pared 3 bases from V and 3 bases from J, leaving 21 bases between. The CDR3 coding sequence is TGTGCCAGCAGTGAGAAGGGGGGACTCAACGAGATCTACAATGAGCAGTTCTTC. It yields the protein CASSEKGGLNEIYNEQFF.

Here the CDR3 DNA reads TGTGCCAGCAGCTTAAGACAGTCGGGGGGGGAGACCCAGTACTTC. Protein sequence: CASSLRQSGGETQYF. V and J are TRBV7-9 and TRBJ2-5, with 8 positions matching TRBD2. CDR1 and CDR2 from the germline V gene are SEHNR and FQNEAQ (reference sequence). J lost 5 bases, V lost 2 bases, and 7 bases had no gene match. The CDR3 is made up of 15 amino acids.

This clonotype was detected only a few times. J is TRBJ1-1 and V is TRBV10-3; D possibly corresponds to TRBD1 (5 bases). Per germline, CDR1 ENHRY and CDR2 SYGVKD. Deletions cut 2 bases from V and 3 bases from J, with 19 bases between. This CDR3 spans 17 amino acids. The CDR3: CAISEGSAGRRDTEAFF. CDR3 bases: TGTGCCATCAGTGAGGGCTCGGCAGGGAGGAGAGACACTGAAGCTTTCTTT.

CDR3 nucleotide sequence: TGTGCCAGCAGCCAAGTCGGGACACCCTTTTCGGCAAACACCTTC. Its protein product is CASSQVGTPFSANTF. The V and J genes are TRBV4-2 and TRBJ1-2; D may be TRBD1 (6 bases). V was trimmed by 1 base and J by 12 bases, leaving 21 bases between them. The germline gives CDR1 LGHNA, CDR2 YNFKEQ. This CDR3 comprises 15 residues.

This clonotype was recorded at least ten times. The genes are TRBV2 and TRBJ2-1, with TRBD2 identical over 7 bases. CDR3 size: 14 residues. Germline V CDR1 and CDR2: SNHLY, FYNNEI. V lost 5 bases to trimming and J lost 7 bases; unmatched junction nucleotides: 8. The DNA for the CDR3 is TGTGCCAGCAGTTCACTAGCGATTGGTAATGAGCAGTTCTTC. Amino acid sequence: CASSSLAIGNEQFF. Full variable domain (missing parts from reference TRBV2 and TRBJ2-1): EPEVTQTPSHQVTQMGQEVILRCVPISNHLYFYWYRQILGQKVEFLVSFYNNEISEKSEIFDDQFSVERPDGSNFTLKIRSTKLEDSAMYFCASSSLAIGNEQFFGPGTRLTVL.

This clonotype was observed at least ten times. The chain links TRBV20-1 to TRBJ2-7; D unresolved. The CDR3 is made up of 13 amino acids. The germline V and J ends were trimmed by 3 bases and 7 bases, with 16 bases remaining between them. The germline V gene encodes CDR1 DFQATT and CDR2 SNEGSKA (reference sequence). The CDR3 loop reads CSARHVSAREQYF. The CDR3 DNA reads as TGCAGTGCTAGGCACGTATCGGCTCGGGAGCAGTACTTC.

With respect to this clonotype: A much larger clone differs by one base, so this may be a read error. This chain uses TRBV12-3 or TRBV12-4 with TRBJ1-1; D might be TRBD1 (5 bases). The length of the CDR3 is 12 residues. CDR3 in amino acids: CASSSQGTEALF. The CDR3 DNA follows: TGTGCCAGCAGTTCCCAGGGAACTGAAGCTCTCTTT.

This clonotype has a handful of counts. J is TRBJ2-1 and V is TRBV6-2 or TRBV6-3; D may correspond to TRBD1 or TRBD2 (6 bases each). Germline CDR1 MNHEY, CDR2 SVGEGT. The V end was cut by 10 bases, the J end by 5 bases, with 21 bases between. The CDR3 has 15 residues. The CDR3 is CATFPLRGEHNEQFF. Written as DNA, the CDR3 is TGTGCCACCTTTCCCTTGAGGGGGGAGCACAATGAGCAGTTCTTC.

This clonotype was counted a few times. This chain joins TRBV15 and TRBJ2-5; TRBD2 agrees at 7 bases. CDR3 size: 15 residues. J was trimmed by 5 bases and V by 5 bases; bases with no gene match: 11. CDR1 and CDR2 from the germline V gene are LNHNV and YYDKDF (reference sequence). In DNA form, the CDR3 reads TGTGCCACCAGCGAGGATGGGGAGGGGCAGGAGACCCAGTACTTC. Amino acids: CATSEDGEGQETQYF.

The chain has TRBV5-1 and TRBJ2-7; possibly TRBD1 or TRBD2 for D (5 bases each). This CDR3 has 11 residues. The V end was cut by 7 bases, the J end by 6 bases, with 11 bases between. Germline lookup yields CDR1 SGHRS and CDR2 YFSETQ. CDR3 nucleotides: TGCGCCAGCGGTGGGGGTGGCGAGCAGTACTTC. This sequence encodes CASGGGGEQYF.

Many counts were recorded for this clonotype. The chain uses TRBV29-1 and TRBJ2-2; unclear D gene. The CDR3 is 13 amino acids. From germline, CDR1 is SQVTM and CDR2 ANQGSEA. V gave up 2 bases and J gave up 0 bases, with 4 bases separating them. In nucleotides, the CDR3 is TGCAGCGTTGAAAGGCCGAACACCGGGGAGCTGTTTTTT. Amino acids: CSVERPNTGELFF.

The chain joins TRBV20-1 to TRBJ2-7; D is perhaps TRBD1 (6 bases). The CDR3 covers 17 residues. Looked up from germline, CDR1 is DFQATT and CDR2 is SNEGSKA (reference sequence). The CDR3 reads CCARDLGSGTSRREQYF. For the CDR3, the DNA is TGCTGCGCTAGAGATCTAGGGTCTGGGACAAGTCGTCGAGAGCAGTACTTC.

This clonotype was seen at least ten times. The chain joins TRBV7-2 to TRBJ2-3; D assignment may be TRBD1 or TRBD2 (5 bases each). CDR3 size: 14 residues. Trimming cost V 4 bases and J 5 bases, with 13 bases left between them. Germline V gene lookup returns CDR1 SGHTA and CDR2 FQGNSA. This chain's CDR3 is CASSSGAFGDTQYF. The CDR3 DNA sequence: TGTGCCAGCAGCTCCGGGGCCTTCGGAGATACGCAGTATTTT. The entire variable domain, with the rest obtained from reference TRBV7-2 and TRBJ2-3, is as follows: GAGVSQSPSNKVTEKGKDVELRCDPISGHTALYWYRQSLGQGLEFLIYFQGNSAPDKSGLPSDRFSAERTGGSVSTLTIQRTQQEDSAVYLCASSSGAFGDTQYFGPGTRLTVL.

This sequence joins TRBV7-9 and TRBJ2-1, with D possibly TRBD2 on 6 matching bases. Trimming left V 10 bases short and J 2 bases short, with 18 bases between. Germline V gives CDR1 SEHNR, CDR2 FQNEAQ (reference sequence). CDR3 length: 15 residues. The DNA of the CDR3 is TGTGCCACAGACCCGGGACTCCGACCCTACAATGAGCAGTTCTTC. This translates into CATDPGLRPYNEQFF.

This clonotype was picked up a small number of times. In nucleotides, the CDR3 is TGTGCCAGCAGTTACTCGAGCGGTAGCACAGATACGCAGTATTTT. Protein product: CASSYSSGSTDTQYF. This chain connects TRBV6-2 or TRBV6-3 to TRBJ2-3, with D possibly TRBD2 on 5 matching bases. V was pared by 0 bases and J by 0 bases, with 7 bases between. Germline-derived CDR1 and CDR2 are MNHEY and SVGEGT. The CDR3 contains 15 residues.